Listed below are T cell receptor beta chains from one sample, sequenced in a study of Ad26.COV2.S vaccination and SARS-CoV-2 variants. Profiling relied on immunoSEQ multiplex PCR, and the TCRdb table lists in-frame clones only, not all of them. Of about 390,000 clones detected, around 85% appear once; the ten largest clones hold 3.5%. The sequences come from peripheral blood, collected in a trial of Ad26.COV2.S vaccine versus placebo. The receptors stem from a person aged 18-65 years who received the Ad26.COV2.S COVID-19 vaccine or a placebo. The CDR3 runs from the conserved cysteine through the conserved F or W. D genes are given only for firm matches. Clone size is shown for a subset of rows, as once, few, many or a class of expanded clone.

cdr3_nt | cdr3_aa | j_call | v_call | d_call | clone_size
TGTGCCAGTAGTATTTGGGACAGGGGTTCACCCCTCCACTTT | CASSIWDRGSPLHF | TRBJ1-6 | TRBV19 | TRBD1 | NA
TGTGCCAGCAAACAATTGGGCAGGCTTTACGAGCAGTACTTC | CASKQLGRLYEQYF | TRBJ2-7 | TRBV6-5 | NA | NA
TGTGCCAGCAGCTCAACGGGGGGCTACGAGCAGTACTTC | CASSSTGGYEQYF | TRBJ2-7 | TRBV3-1/TRBV3-2 | TRBD2 | NA
TGTGCCAGTAGTGGGGCGGTGAGCACAGATACGCAGTATTTT | CASSGAVSTDTQYF | TRBJ2-3 | TRBV19 | NA | NA
TGTGCTAGTGGTTTGGTACACTTGGAGGATAATGAGGATACGCAGTATTTT | CASGLVHLEDNEDTQYF | TRBJ2-3 | TRBV12-5 | NA | NA
TGCGCCAGCAGCCAAGATGGACTAGCGGGGTTTGGAGATACGCAGTATTTT | CASSQDGLAGFGDTQYF | TRBJ2-3 | TRBV4-1 | TRBD2 | NA
TGTGCCAGCAGCCCCCAGGGGTGGGGGGCTAGAGGGAACACTGAAGCTTTCTTT | CASSPQGWGARGNTEAFF | TRBJ1-1 | TRBV5-8 | NA | NA
TGTGCCAGCCGGTCCGAAGCACAAAACATTCAGTACTTC | CASRSEAQNIQYF | TRBJ2-4 | TRBV6-5 | NA | NA
TGTGCCAGCACGGAAGGGGGCAATCAGCCCCAGCATTTT | CASTEGGNQPQHF | TRBJ1-5 | TRBV7-8 | NA | once
TGTGCCAGCAGCCTGGGACAGAACAATTCACCCCTCCACTTT | CASSLGQNNSPLHF | TRBJ1-6 | TRBV7-6 | TRBD1 | few
TGTGCCAGCAGTTGGGTCAGGGGCCCTTCCTACGAGCAGTACTTC | CASSWVRGPSYEQYF | TRBJ2-7 | TRBV6-5 | NA | NA
TGTGCCAGCAGCTTAGCAGGACAGTTGAACACTGAAGCTTTCTTT | CASSLAGQLNTEAFF | TRBJ1-1 | TRBV7-9 | NA | NA
TGTGCCAGCGGGGTTTCCGGGGACAACGACTATGGCTACACCTTC | CASGVSGDNDYGYTF | TRBJ1-2 | TRBV7-9 | NA | once
TGTGCCTGGAGTGTTTCGGAAAGTCGGGAGACCCAGTACTTC | CAWSVSESRETQYF | TRBJ2-5 | TRBV30 | NA | NA
TGCGCCAGCAGCCAAGAAGAGGGGACTGAAGCTTTCTTT | CASSQEEGTEAFF | TRBJ1-1 | TRBV4-3 | NA | NA
TGTGCCACCAGTGATCCCGGACGGTTTTCCACCGGGGAGCTGTTTTTT | CATSDPGRFSTGELFF | TRBJ2-2 | TRBV24-1 | NA | NA